One sample yielded the 15 T cell receptor beta chains listed below, sequenced in a study of blood T cell repertoires in COVID-19. TCRdb's table, derived via immunoSEQ multiplex PCR, lists solely in-frame clones and lacks some. The sample yields approximately 84,000 clones, about 80% seen once. What was sequenced was peripheral blood. All receptors come from a man aged 50 to 60 with active or convalescent COVID-19.

The chain is built from TRBV7-9 and TRBJ2-1, with TRBD2 matching 8 bases. Germline trimming cut 2 bases from V and 2 bases from J; bases unmatched to any gene: 2. The CDR3 has 15 amino acids. Germline CDR1 reads SEHNR; CDR2 reads FQNEAQ (reference sequence). CDR3 protein: CASSLTSGPYNEQFF. Here the CDR3 DNA reads TGTGCCAGCAGCTTAACTAGCGGACCCTACAATGAGCAGTTCTTC.

V gene TRBV3-1 (or the pseudogene TRBV3-2) combines with J gene TRBJ1-1, with 7 nucleotides matching TRBD1. Germline trimming cut 3 bases from V and 0 bases from J; bases unmatched to any gene: 7. Looked up from germline, CDR1 is LGHDT and CDR2 is YNNKEL (reference sequence). This CDR3 is built from 16 residues. The DNA of the CDR3 is TGTGCCAGCAGCCAGGGGGACAGTGACATGAACACTGAAGCTTTCTTT. Its translation is CASSQGDSDMNTEAFF.

The chain links TRBV19 to TRBJ2-7; 8 positions agree with TRBD1. The CDR3 sequence is 15 residues long. Looked up from germline, CDR1 is LNHDA and CDR2 is SQIVND (reference sequence). V was pared by 4 bases and J by 6 bases, with 11 bases of the junction left unmatched. The CDR3 is CASSTGQGFGSEQYF. The DNA of the CDR3 is TGTGCCAGTAGTACTGGACAGGGTTTTGGGAGCGAGCAGTACTTC.

The chain combines TRBV3-1 (or the pseudogene TRBV3-2) with TRBJ1-2; 10 bases are a match to TRBD1. The CDR3 loop spans 14 amino acids. Germline-derived CDR1 and CDR2 are LGHDT and YNNKEL (reference sequence). The V gene end was trimmed by 4 bases and the J gene end by 8 bases; junction bases not matched to a gene: 7. CDR3 sequence: CASSPRTGGGGYTF. CDR3 sequence (DNA): TGTGCCAGCAGCCCAAGGACAGGGGGAGGGGGCTACACCTTC.

This chain connects TRBV10-3 to TRBJ1-2; a weak D match, TRBD1 (5 bases). CDR3 size: 15 residues. The germline V and J ends were trimmed by 2 bases and 3 bases, with 13 bases remaining between them. CDR1 ENHRY and CDR2 SYGVKD come from the germline V gene. CDR3 residues: CAISEATGGHYGYTF. DNA for the CDR3: TGTGCCATCAGTGAGGCTACGGGGGGACACTATGGCTACACCTTC.

The rearrangement joins TRBV12-3 or TRBV12-4 to TRBJ2-7; no firm D call. This CDR3 comprises 11 residues. Trimming removed 5 bases at V and 4 bases at J, with 6 bases between. CDR3 sequence reads: CASSPGYEQYF. The CDR3, as DNA: TGTGCCAGCAGTCCAGGATACGAGCAGTACTTC.

The chain carries TRBV18 and TRBJ1-2; possibly TRBD1 for D (6 bases). Germline-derived CDR1 and CDR2 are KGHSH and LQKENI. CDR3 length: 15 amino acids. Deletions cut 0 bases from V and 6 bases from J, with 14 bases between. In DNA, the CDR3 is TGTGCCAGCTCACCACCGGGGGCGGACGTCGATGGCTACACCTTC. This encodes CASSPPGADVDGYTF.

The V gene is TRBV5-6, the J gene TRBJ2-4; TRBD1 aligns across 10 bases. Germline CDR1 reads SGHDT; CDR2 reads YYEEEE. V was pared by 2 bases and J by 8 bases, with 4 bases of the junction left unmatched. The CDR3 covers 14 residues. The CDR3 protein is CASSFGTGADIQYF. The DNA for the CDR3 is TGTGCCAGCAGCTTCGGGACAGGGGCGGACATTCAGTACTTC.

This clone was seen many times. The chain couples TRBV19 to TRBJ2-7, with unresolved D. With 3 bases removed from V and 5 bases from J, the gap between germline ends came to 11 bases. Germline CDR1 LNHDA, CDR2 SQIVND (reference sequence). The length of the CDR3 is 13 residues. Here the CDR3 DNA reads TGTGCCAGTAGTATCGGCCACCAGGACGAGCAGTACTTC. Its protein product is CASSIGHQDEQYF.

The rearrangement uses TRBV5-1 and TRBJ2-7, with D possibly being TRBD2 (6 bases). The CDR3 has 14 residues. V was pared by 0 bases and J by 7 bases, with 14 bases between. Germline V gives CDR1 SGHRS, CDR2 YFSETQ. This chain's CDR3 is CASSLGGLDVEQYF. CDR3 coding DNA: TGCGCCAGCAGCTTGGGGGGACTGGATGTGGAGCAGTACTTC.

V and J are TRBV7-8 and TRBJ1-4; D remains unclear. Germline assignment: CDR1 SGHVS and CDR2 FQNEAQ. V lost 4 bases, J lost 1 base, and 7 bases lay in between. The CDR3 covers 14 residues. The CDR3 reads CASSWRITNEKLFF. CDR3 sequence (DNA): TGTGCCAGCAGCTGGAGGATAACTAATGAAAAACTGTTTTTT.

The chain combines TRBV13 with TRBJ2-7; 7 nucleotides align to TRBD1. The V and J ends lost 5 bases and 7 bases, in that order; junction bases with no gene match: 17. This CDR3 has 16 amino acids. Germline CDR1 is PRHDT and CDR2 is FYEKMQ (reference sequence). CDR3 sequence (DNA): TGTGCCAGCAGCCAACGGACAGGAGTCCTACGTAGGGAGCAGTACTTC. Protein product: CASSQRTGVLRREQYF.

The rearrangement links TRBV11-1 to TRBJ1-5; D unclear. The CDR3 loop spans 13 amino acids. The germline V gene encodes CDR1 SGHAT and CDR2 FQDESV (reference sequence). Trimming took 0 bases from V and 4 from J, leaving 4 bases between them. The chain's CDR3 is CASSLAPNQPQHF. CDR3 nucleotides: TGTGCCAGCAGCTTAGCCCCAAATCAGCCCCAGCATTTT.

The chain carries TRBV21-1 and TRBJ2-7; TRBD2 was called by the table and not checked on the DNA. TRBV21-1 is flagged as a pseudogene. This CDR3 is built from 18 residues. The CDR3 DNA sequence: TGTGCCAGCAGCAACTCCCTCTGGTCGATCCCCCAAGAGGGTGAGCAGTACTTC. Its translation: CASSNSLWSIPQEGEQYF.

This chain uses TRBV9 with TRBJ2-1; tentatively, D is TRBD1 (5 bases). CDR1 is SGDLS and CDR2 is YYNGEE in the germline V gene. V shed 0 bases and J shed 9 bases, with 10 bases lying between them. This CDR3 has 13 residues. In DNA, the CDR3 is TGTGCCAGCAGCGTAGTAAGTGGGGCTGAGCAGTTCTTC. It codes for CASSVVSGAEQFF. The full variable domain, rest sourced from reference TRBV9 and TRBJ2-1, is DSGVTQTPKHLITATGQRVTLRCSPRSGDLSVYWYQQSLDQGLQFLIQYYNGEERAKGNILERFSAQQFPDLHSELNLSSLELGDSALYFCASSVVSGAEQFFGPGTRLTVL.